Listed below are T cell receptor beta chains from one sample, sequenced in a study of vaccination and CD4 T cells after COVID-19. Each CDR3 protein is one row after TCRdb ran MiXCR on the PCR reads. The repertoire holds about 18,000 distinct CDR3 sequences, with over 45% as singletons. These receptors have no known antigen. The sequenced sample was CD4+ T cells from blood, cultured in vitro, obtained before SARS-CoV-2 vaccination. The source of these receptors is a human donor who had recovered from COVID-19. Each CDR3 is given with its conserved first and last residue. The D gene is left open where the match is weak. Only part of the rows carry a size: once, few, many, or a class if the clone is expanded.

CDR3 protein: CAWSIAGTWGYTF
CDR3 DNA: TGTGCCTGGAGTATCGCTGGGACATGGGGCTACACCTTC
J gene: TRBJ1-2
D gene: .
V gene: TRBV30
clone size: .

CDR3 protein: CASSPPGQGRSPLHF
CDR3 DNA: TGTGCCAGCAGCCCCCCGGGACAGGGTAGATCACCCCTCCACTTT
J gene: TRBJ1-6
D gene: TRBD1
V gene: TRBV11-3
clone size: few

CDR3 protein: CASSLGAGDIDSYGYTF
CDR3 DNA: TGTGCCAGCAGCTTAGGAGCAGGGGACATAGACAGCTATGGCTACACCTTC
J gene: TRBJ1-2
D gene: .
V gene: TRBV7-9
clone size: few

CDR3 protein: CASTRGGTTGELFF
CDR3 DNA: TGTGCCAGCACAAGAGGAGGGACCACCGGGGAGCTGTTTTTT
J gene: TRBJ2-2
D gene: .
V gene: TRBV6-1
clone size: .

CDR3 protein: CASSQTTGLQTQYF
CDR3 DNA: TGTGCCAGCAGCCAAACGACAGGGTTGCAGACCCAGTACTTC
J gene: TRBJ2-5
D gene: TRBD1
V gene: TRBV7-7
clone size: .

CDR3 protein: CASSLEEGQPQHF
CDR3 DNA: TGTGCCAGCAGCTTAGAGGAGGGGCAGCCCCAGCATTTT
J gene: TRBJ1-5
D gene: .
V gene: TRBV7-2
clone size: few

CDR3 protein: CASSITRPSRAEAFF
CDR3 DNA: TGTGCCAGTAGTATAACACGGCCCTCACGCGCTGAAGCTTTCTTT
J gene: TRBJ1-1
D gene: .
V gene: TRBV19
clone size: few

CDR3 protein: CASSSLGGGPGNEQFF
CDR3 DNA: TGTGCCAGCAGTTCTCTCGGGGGAGGGCCTGGAAATGAGCAGTTCTTC
J gene: TRBJ2-1
D gene: TRBD2
V gene: TRBV7-9
clone size: .

CDR3 protein: CASSVAAADSPLHF
CDR3 DNA: TGTGCCAGCAGCGTAGCGGCAGCCGATTCACCCCTCCACTTT
J gene: TRBJ1-6
D gene: .
V gene: TRBV9
clone size: .

CDR3 protein: CASSSQGGINQPQHF
CDR3 DNA: TGTGCCAGCAGCTCACAAGGAGGGATAAATCAGCCCCAGCATTTT
J gene: TRBJ1-5
D gene: .
V gene: TRBV11-2
clone size: .

CDR3 protein: CASSGRGVNTEAFF
CDR3 DNA: TGTGCCAGCAGCGGCAGGGGCGTGAACACTGAAGCTTTCTTT
J gene: TRBJ1-1
D gene: .
V gene: TRBV9
clone size: .

CDR3 protein: CASSVDTGFNQPQHF
CDR3 DNA: TGCGCCAGCAGCGTGGATACAGGGTTCAATCAGCCCCAGCATTTT
J gene: TRBJ1-5
D gene: .
V gene: TRBV5-1
clone size: few

CDR3 protein: CASSEGTASETQYF
CDR3 DNA: TGTGCCAGCAGTGAGGGGACGGCCTCCGAGACCCAGTACTTC
J gene: TRBJ2-5
D gene: .
V gene: TRBV6-1
clone size: .

CDR3 protein: CASRPGEKVGYTF
CDR3 DNA: TGTGCCAGCCGTCCCGGTGAAAAGGTTGGCTACACCTTC
J gene: TRBJ1-2
D gene: .
V gene: TRBV2
clone size: .

CDR3 protein: CASRGLSTEAFF
CDR3 DNA: TGTGCCAGCAGGGGTTTGAGCACTGAAGCTTTCTTT
J gene: TRBJ1-1
D gene: .
V gene: TRBV27
clone size: few

CDR3 protein: CASSMGRSLNTEAFF
CDR3 DNA: TGTGCCAGTAGTATGGGTAGAAGCCTGAACACTGAAGCTTTCTTT
J gene: TRBJ1-1
D gene: .
V gene: TRBV19
clone size: few

CDR3 protein: CASDFQGGETQYF
CDR3 DNA: TGTGCCAGCGACTTTCAGGGTGGAGAGACCCAGTACTTC
J gene: TRBJ2-5
D gene: .
V gene: TRBV6-1
clone size: medium-sized

CDR3 protein: CASSPLGVGETQYF
CDR3 DNA: TGTGCCAGCAGTCCACTCGGGGTCGGGGAGACCCAGTACTTC
J gene: TRBJ2-5
D gene: .
V gene: TRBV2
clone size: .

CDR3 protein: CASRQGAGSPLHF
CDR3 DNA: TGTGCCAGCAGACAGGGGGCGGGTTCACCCCTCCACTTT
J gene: TRBJ1-6
D gene: TRBD1
V gene: TRBV6-1
clone size: few

CDR3 protein: CSARSGGSPLHF
CDR3 DNA: TGCAGTGCTAGATCAGGGGGCTCACCCCTCCACTTT
J gene: TRBJ1-6
D gene: TRBD1
V gene: TRBV20-1
clone size: .